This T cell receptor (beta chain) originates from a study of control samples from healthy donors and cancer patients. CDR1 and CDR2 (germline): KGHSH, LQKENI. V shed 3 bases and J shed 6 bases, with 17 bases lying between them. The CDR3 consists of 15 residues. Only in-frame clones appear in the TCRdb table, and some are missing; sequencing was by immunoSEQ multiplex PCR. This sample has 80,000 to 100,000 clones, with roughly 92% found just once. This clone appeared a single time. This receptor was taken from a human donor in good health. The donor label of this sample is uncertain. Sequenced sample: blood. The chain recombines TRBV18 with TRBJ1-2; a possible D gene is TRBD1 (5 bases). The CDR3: CASSPKRDVPDGYTF. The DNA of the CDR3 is TGTGCCAGCTCACCGAAACGGGACGTTCCGGATGGCTACACCTTC.